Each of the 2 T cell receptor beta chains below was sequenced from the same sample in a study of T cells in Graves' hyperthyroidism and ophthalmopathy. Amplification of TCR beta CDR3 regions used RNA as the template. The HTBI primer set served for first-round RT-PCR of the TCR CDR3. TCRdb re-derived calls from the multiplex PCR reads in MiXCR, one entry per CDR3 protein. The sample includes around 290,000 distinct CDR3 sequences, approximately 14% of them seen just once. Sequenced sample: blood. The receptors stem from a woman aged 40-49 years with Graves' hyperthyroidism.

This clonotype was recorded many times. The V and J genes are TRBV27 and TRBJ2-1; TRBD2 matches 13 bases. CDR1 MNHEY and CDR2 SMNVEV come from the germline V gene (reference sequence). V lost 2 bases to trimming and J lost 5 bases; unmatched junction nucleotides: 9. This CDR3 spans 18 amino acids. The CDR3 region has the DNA TGTGCCAGCAGTTTAATGGGACTAGCGGGACTTCAAAACAATGAGCAGTTCTTC. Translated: CASSLMGLAGLQNNEQFF.

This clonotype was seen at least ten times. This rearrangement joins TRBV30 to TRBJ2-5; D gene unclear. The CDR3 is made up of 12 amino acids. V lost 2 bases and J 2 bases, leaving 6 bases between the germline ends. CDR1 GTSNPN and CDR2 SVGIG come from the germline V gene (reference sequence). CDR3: CAWSPSQETQYF. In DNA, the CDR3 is TGTGCCTGGAGTCCTTCTCAAGAGACCCAGTACTTC.